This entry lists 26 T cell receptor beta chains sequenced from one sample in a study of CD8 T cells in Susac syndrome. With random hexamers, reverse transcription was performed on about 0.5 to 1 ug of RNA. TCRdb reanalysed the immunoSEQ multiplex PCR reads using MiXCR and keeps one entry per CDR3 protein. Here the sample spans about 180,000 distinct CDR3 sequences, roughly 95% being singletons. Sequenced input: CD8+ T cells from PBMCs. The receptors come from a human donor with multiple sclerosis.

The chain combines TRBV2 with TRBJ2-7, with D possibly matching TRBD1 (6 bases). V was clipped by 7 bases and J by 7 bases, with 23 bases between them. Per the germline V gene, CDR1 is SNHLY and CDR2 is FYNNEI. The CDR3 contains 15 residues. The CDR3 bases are TGTGCCAGCACCCCCCCGGCAGGGGAACTGCAGGAGCAGTACTTC. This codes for CASTPPAGELQEQYF.

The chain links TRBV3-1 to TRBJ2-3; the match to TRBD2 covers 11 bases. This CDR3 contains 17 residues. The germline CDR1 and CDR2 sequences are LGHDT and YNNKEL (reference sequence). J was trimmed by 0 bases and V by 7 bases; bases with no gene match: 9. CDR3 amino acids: CASTVGLAETSTDTQYF. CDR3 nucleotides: TGTGCCAGCACTGTGGGACTAGCGGAGACTAGCACAGATACGCAGTATTTT.

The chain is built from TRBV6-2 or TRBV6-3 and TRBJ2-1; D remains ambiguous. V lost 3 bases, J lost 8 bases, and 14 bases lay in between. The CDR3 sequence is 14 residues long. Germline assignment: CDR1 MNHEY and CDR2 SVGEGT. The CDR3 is CASSYKGGVDEQFF. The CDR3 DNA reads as TGTGCCAGCAGTTATAAAGGCGGAGTTGATGAGCAGTTCTTC.

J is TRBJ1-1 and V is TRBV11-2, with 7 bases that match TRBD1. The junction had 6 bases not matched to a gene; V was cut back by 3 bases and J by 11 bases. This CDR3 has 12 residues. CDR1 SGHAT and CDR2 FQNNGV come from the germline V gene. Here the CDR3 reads CASSFGTVDAFF. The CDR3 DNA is TGTGCCAGCAGCTTCGGGACAGTTGACGCTTTCTTT.

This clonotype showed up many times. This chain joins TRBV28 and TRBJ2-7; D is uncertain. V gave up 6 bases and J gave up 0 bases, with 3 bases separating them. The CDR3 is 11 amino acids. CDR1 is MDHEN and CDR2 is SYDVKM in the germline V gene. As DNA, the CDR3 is TGTGCCAGCAGCTTCTCCTACGAGCAGTACTTC. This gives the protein CASSFSYEQYF.

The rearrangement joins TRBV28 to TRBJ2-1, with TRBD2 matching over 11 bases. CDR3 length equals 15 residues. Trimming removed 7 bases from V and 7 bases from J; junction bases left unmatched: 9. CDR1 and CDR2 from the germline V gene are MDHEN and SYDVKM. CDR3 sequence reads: CASILAGGPNNEQFF. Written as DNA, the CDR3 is TGTGCCAGCATCTTAGCGGGAGGGCCAAATAATGAGCAGTTCTTC.

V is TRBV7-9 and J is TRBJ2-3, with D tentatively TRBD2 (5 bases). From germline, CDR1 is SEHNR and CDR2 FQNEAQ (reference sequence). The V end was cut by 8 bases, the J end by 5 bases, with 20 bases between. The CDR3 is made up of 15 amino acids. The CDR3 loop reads CASGRGLGGRDTQYF. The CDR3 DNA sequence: TGTGCCAGCGGAAGAGGGTTAGGAGGTAGAGATACGCAGTATTTT.

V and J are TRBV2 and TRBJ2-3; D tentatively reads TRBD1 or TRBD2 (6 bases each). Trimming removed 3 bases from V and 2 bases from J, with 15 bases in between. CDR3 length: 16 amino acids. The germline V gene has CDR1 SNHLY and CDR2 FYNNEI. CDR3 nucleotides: TGTGCCAGCAGTGAGGGGGGCTTGTTTGTCACAGATACGCAGTATTTT. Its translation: CASSEGGLFVTDTQYF.

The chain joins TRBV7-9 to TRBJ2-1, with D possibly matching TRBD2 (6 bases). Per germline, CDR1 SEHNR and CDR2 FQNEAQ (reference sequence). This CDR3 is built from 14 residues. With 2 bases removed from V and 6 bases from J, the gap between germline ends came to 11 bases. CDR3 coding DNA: TGTGCCAGCAGCTTACTCGGAGGGATCAATGAGCAGTTCTTC. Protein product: CASSLLGGINEQFF.

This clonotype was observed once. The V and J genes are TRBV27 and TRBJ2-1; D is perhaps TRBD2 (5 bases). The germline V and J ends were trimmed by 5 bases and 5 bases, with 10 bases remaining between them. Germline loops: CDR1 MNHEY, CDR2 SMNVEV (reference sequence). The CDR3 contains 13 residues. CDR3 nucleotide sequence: TGTGCCAGCAGTAAGGGAGTTGACAATGAGCAGTTCTTC. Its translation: CASSKGVDNEQFF.

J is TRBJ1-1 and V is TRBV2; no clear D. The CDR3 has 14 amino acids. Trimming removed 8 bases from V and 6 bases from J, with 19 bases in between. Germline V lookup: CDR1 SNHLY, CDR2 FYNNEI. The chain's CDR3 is CASPYRPGEPEAFF. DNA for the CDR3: TGTGCCAGCCCCTACAGACCCGGGGAACCTGAAGCTTTCTTT.

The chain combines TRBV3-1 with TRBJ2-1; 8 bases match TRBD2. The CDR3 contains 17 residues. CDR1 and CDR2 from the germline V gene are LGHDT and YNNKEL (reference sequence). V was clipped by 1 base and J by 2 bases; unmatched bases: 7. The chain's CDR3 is CASSQGGAGDTYNEQFF. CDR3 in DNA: TGTGCCAGCAGCCAAGGGGGAGCGGGAGACACCTACAATGAGCAGTTCTTC.

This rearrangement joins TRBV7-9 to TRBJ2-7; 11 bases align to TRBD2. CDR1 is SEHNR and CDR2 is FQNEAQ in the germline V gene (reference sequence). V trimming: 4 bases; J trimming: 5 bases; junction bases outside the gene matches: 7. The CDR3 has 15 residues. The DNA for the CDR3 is TGTGCCAGCAGCTCGTCGACTAGCGGGATTAACGAGCAGTACTTC. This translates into CASSSSTSGINEQYF.

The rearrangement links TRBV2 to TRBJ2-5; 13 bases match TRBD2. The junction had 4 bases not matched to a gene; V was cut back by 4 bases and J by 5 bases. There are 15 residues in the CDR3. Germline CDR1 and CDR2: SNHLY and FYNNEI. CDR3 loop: CASSAGLAGDETQYF. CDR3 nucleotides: TGTGCCAGCAGTGCCGGACTAGCGGGGGATGAGACCCAGTACTTC.

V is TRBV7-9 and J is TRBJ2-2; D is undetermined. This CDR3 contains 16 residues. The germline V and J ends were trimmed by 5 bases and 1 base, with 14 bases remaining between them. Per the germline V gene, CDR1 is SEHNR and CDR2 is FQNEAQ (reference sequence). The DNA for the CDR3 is TGTGCCAGCAGCCACCTCTCAACATTGAACACCGGGGAGCTGTTTTTT. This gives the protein CASSHLSTLNTGELFF.

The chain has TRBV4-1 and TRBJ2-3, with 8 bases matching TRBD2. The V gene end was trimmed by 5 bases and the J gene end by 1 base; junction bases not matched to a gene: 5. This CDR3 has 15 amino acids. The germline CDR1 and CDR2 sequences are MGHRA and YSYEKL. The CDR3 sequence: CASSLYSGGTDTQYF. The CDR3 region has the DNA TGCGCCAGCAGCTTATATAGCGGGGGCACAGATACGCAGTATTTT.

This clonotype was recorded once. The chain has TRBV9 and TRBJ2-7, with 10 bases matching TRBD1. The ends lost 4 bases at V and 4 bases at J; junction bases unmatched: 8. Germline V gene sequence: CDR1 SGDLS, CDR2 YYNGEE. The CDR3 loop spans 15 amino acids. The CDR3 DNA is TGTGCCAGCAGCACCGGGACAGGGGTGGAGTACGAGCAGTACTTC. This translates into CASSTGTGVEYEQYF.

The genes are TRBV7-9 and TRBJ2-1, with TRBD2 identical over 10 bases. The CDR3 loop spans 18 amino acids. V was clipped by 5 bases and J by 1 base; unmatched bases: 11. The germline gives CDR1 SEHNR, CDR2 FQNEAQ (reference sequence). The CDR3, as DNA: TGTGCCAGCAGCCCGGCCTCTAGCGGGGGCGATTCCTACAATGAGCAGTTCTTC. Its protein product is CASSPASSGGDSYNEQFF.

The CDR3 region is CSTPSTTGGNTEAFF. The CDR3 nucleotides read TGCAGCACTCCATCTACGACAGGGGGCAACACTGAAGCTTTCTTT. The rearrangement links TRBV29-1 to TRBJ1-1, with 10 bases that match TRBD1. Germline-derived CDR1 and CDR2 are SQVTM and ANQGSEA. The CDR3 length is 15 residues. The V and J ends lost 8 bases and 2 bases, in that order; junction bases with no gene match: 11.

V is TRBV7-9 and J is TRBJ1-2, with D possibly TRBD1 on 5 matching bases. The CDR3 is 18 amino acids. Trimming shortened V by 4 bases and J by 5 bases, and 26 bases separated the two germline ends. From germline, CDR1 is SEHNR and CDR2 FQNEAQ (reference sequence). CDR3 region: CASSSREEGVVTPYGYTF. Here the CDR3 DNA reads TGTGCCAGCAGCTCTAGAGAGGAAGGGGTCGTAACACCTTATGGCTACACCTTC.

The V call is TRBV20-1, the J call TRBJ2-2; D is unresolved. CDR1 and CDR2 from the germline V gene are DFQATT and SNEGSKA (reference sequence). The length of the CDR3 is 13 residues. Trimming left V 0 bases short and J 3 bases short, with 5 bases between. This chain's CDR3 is CSARDLDTGELFF. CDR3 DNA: TGCAGTGCTAGAGATCTGGACACCGGGGAGCTGTTTTTT.

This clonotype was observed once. The CDR3 DNA reads as TGTGCCAGCAGTTCCTGGACAGATGAAGCTTTCTTT. Translation gives CASSSWTDEAFF. This chain joins TRBV27 and TRBJ1-1, with a weak D call TRBD1 (6 bases). The V end was cut by 4 bases, the J end by 7 bases, with 10 bases between. The CDR3 has 12 amino acids. From germline, CDR1 is MNHEY and CDR2 SMNVEV (reference sequence).

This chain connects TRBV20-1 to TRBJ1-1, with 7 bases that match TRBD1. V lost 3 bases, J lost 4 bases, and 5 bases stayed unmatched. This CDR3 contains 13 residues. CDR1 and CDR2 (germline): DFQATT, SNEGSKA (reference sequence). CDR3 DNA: TGCAGTGCTAGGCCAACAGGGGTCACTGAAGCTTTCTTT. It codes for CSARPTGVTEAFF.

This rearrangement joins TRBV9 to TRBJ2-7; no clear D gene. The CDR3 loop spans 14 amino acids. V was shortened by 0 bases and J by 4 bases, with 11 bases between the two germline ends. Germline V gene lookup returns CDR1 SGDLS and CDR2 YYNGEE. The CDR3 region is CASSVDLVGYEQYF. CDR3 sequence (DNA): TGTGCCAGCAGCGTAGATTTAGTGGGGTACGAGCAGTACTTC.

CDR3 amino acids: CASSARTATDTQYF. The CDR3 DNA sequence: TGTGCCAGCAGCGCCCGTACGGCTACAGATACGCAGTATTTT. The chain recombines TRBV13 with TRBJ2-3; no reliable D call. Germline-derived CDR1 and CDR2 are PRHDT and FYEKMQ (reference sequence). The CDR3 covers 14 residues. V lost 5 bases and J 3 bases, leaving 12 bases between the germline ends.

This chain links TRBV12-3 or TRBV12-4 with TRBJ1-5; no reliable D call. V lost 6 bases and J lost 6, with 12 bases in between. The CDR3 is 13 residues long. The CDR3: CASRRELGQPQHF. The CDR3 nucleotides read TGTGCCAGCAGGAGGGAGTTGGGTCAGCCCCAGCATTTT.